A single sample gave rise to the 2 T cell receptor beta chains below, sequenced in a study of cytomegalovirus exposure and HLA in healthy donors. PCR amplification relied on 60 Vbeta primers (plus 13 Jbeta primers). Data came from immunoSEQ multiplex PCR; TCRdb stores just in-frame clones and leaves some out. The sample holds roughly 180,000 clones; approximately 81% are singletons and the top ten take around 2.4%. The specimen sequenced was PBMCs. The receptors shown here come from a female donor in good health and CMV-seronegative.

This chain joins TRBV27 and TRBJ2-7, with D maybe TRBD2 (7 bases). Germline lookup yields CDR1 MNHEY and CDR2 SMNVEV (reference sequence). The CDR3 is 15 residues long. With 3 bases removed from V and 2 bases from J, the gap between germline ends came to 14 bases. The CDR3 region has the DNA TGTGCCAGCAGTTTGGCTGCGGGGGCACCCTACGAGCAGTACTTC. Protein: CASSLAAGAPYEQYF.

V usage is TRBV7-8 and J usage is TRBJ2-1; no clear D. Germline CDR1 reads SGHVS; CDR2 reads FQNEAQ. The CDR3 is 14 amino acids. The V end lost 3 bases, the J end lost 9 bases, and 15 bases lay between the germline ends. The CDR3 DNA sequence: TGTGCCAGCAGCTTTCTGGGCCCCCCCGTTGAGCAGTTCTTC. The encoded protein is CASSFLGPPVEQFF.